This TCR beta chain was profiled in a study of T-cell memory formation after mild COVID-19. TCRdb fed the 5' RACE reads into MiXCR, producing one record per CDR3 protein. This sample carries around 210,000 distinct CDR3 sequences, about 9.2% of them seen once, and the ten largest clones take around 3.4%. This clonotype was found many times. Its target is unknown. Study outcomes and limitations: Largely, contracting CD4+ clones fell within CM and EM, and contracting CD8+ clones within EMRA.

The clonotype comes from a man younger than 35 who had mild COVID-19 (a few samples of this study predate the infection). Cell type and time point are not known. The sequencing sample was made of PBMCs or a T cell subset sorted from them (not recorded which).

CDR3 in amino acids: CASSFGGSDTQYF. In nucleotides, the CDR3 is TGTGCCAGCAGCTTCGGGGGATCAGATACGCAGTATTTT. The chain joins TRBV7-6 to TRBJ2-3; D possibly corresponds to TRBD2 (6 bases). Trimming pared 3 bases from V and 4 bases from J, leaving 8 bases between. In germline, CDR1 is SGHVS, CDR2 FNYEAQ. This CDR3 has 13 residues.